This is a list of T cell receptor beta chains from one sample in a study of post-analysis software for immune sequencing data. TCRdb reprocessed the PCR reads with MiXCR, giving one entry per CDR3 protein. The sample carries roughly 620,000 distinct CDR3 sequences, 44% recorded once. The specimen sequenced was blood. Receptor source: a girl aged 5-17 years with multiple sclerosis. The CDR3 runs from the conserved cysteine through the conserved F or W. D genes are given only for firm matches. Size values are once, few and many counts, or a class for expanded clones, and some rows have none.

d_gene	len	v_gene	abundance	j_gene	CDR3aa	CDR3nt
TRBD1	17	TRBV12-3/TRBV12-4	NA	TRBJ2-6	CASSPRSGQSGANVLTF	TGTGCCAGCAGTCCTCGTTCGGGACAGTCGGGGGCCAACGTCCTGACTTTC
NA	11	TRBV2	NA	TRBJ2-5	CASRLLETQYF	TGTGCCAGCAGGTTGTTAGAGACCCAGTACTTC
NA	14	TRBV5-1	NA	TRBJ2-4	CASSFGGLENIQYF	TGCGCCAGCAGCTTTGGTGGGCTTGAGAACATTCAGTACTTC
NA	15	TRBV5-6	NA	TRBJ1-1	CASSPGPGGNTEAFF	TGTGCCAGCAGCCCTGGACCGGGGGGAAACACTGAAGCTTTCTTT
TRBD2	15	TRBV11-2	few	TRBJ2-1	CASSISSGSYNEQFF	TGTGCCAGCAGCATTTCTAGCGGCTCCTACAATGAGCAGTTCTTC
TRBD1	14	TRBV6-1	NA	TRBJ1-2	CASRSQGGGFGYTF	TGTGCCAGCAGATCACAGGGGGGAGGTTTTGGCTACACCTTC
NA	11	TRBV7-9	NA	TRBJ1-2	CAITGSYGYTF	TGTGCCATAACCGGCTCCTATGGCTACACCTTC
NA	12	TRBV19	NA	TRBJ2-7	CASRGPHYEQYF	TGTGCCAGTAGGGGACCACATTACGAGCAGTACTTC
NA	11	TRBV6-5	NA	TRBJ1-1	CASIGDTEAFF	TGTGCCAGCATAGGGGACACTGAAGCTTTCTTT
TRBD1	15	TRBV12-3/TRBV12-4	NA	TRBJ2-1	CASSPRDRGSDEQFF	TGTGCCAGCAGTCCCCGGGACAGGGGTTCCGATGAGCAGTTCTTC
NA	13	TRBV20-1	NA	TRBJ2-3	CSASLGGTDTQYF	TGCAGTGCTTCTCTAGGGGGCACAGATACGCAGTATTTT
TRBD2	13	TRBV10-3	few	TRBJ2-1	CATTGTRSDEQFF	TGTGCCACTACCGGGACTAGATCCGATGAGCAGTTCTTC
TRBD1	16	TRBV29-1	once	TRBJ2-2	CSVYDRGCWGPGELFF	TGCAGCGTCTACGACAGGGGTTGCTGGGGTCCCGGGGAGCTGTTTTTT
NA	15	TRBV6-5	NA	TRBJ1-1	CASSYDIRVNTEAFF	TGTGCCAGCAGTTACGACATAAGGGTGAACACTGAAGCTTTCTTT
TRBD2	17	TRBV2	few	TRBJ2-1	CASTGLAGSSGYNEQFF	TGTGCCAGCACCGGCCTAGCGGGATCTTCCGGGTACAATGAGCAGTTCTTC
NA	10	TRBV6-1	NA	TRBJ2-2	CASRGGELFF	TGTGCCAGCCGGGGGGGGGAGCTGTTTTTT
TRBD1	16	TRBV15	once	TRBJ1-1	CATSRRIGTADTEAFF	TGCGCCACCAGCAGACGTATCGGGACAGCTGATACTGAAGCTTTCTTT
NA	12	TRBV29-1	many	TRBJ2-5	CSVRDLQETQYF	TGCAGCGTTCGGGATCTGCAAGAGACCCAGTACTTC
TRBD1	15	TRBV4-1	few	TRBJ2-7	CASSEGAHGSYEQYF	TGCGCCAGCAGCGAGGGGGCCCATGGCTCCTACGAGCAGTACTTC
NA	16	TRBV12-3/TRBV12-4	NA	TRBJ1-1	CASSPDGRRANTEAFF	TGTGCCAGCAGTCCGGACGGGCGAAGGGCTAACACTGAAGCTTTCTTT
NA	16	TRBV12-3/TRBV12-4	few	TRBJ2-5	CASGLGDVGPQETQYF	TGTGCCAGCGGCTTAGGGGATGTAGGCCCCCAGGAGACCCAGTACTTC
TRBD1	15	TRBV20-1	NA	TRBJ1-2	CSARDRDRGADGYTF	TGCAGTGCTAGAGATAGGGACAGGGGAGCAGATGGCTACACCTTC